This is a list of T cell receptor beta chains from one sample in a study of CD8 T cells in ankylosing spondylitis. TCRdb re-derived calls from the 5' RACE reads in MiXCR, one entry per CDR3 protein. Of roughly 490,000 distinct CDR3 sequences in the sample, 5.3% were seen once. What was sequenced was blood, either unsorted or a sorted T cell fraction (not recorded which). The origin of the receptors is a male donor with ankylosing spondylitis. Both conserved end residues are part of each CDR3. The order of the fields is CDR3 length, clone size, V gene, D gene, J gene, CDR3 protein, CDR3 DNA. The D gene is left open where the match is weak. Expanded clones get a size class; other rows say once, few or many, or leave the size out.

>13|few|TRBV7-9|-|TRBJ2-2
CASSHPRSGELFF
TGTGCCAGCAGTCACCCAAGGAGCGGGGAGCTGTTTTTT
>12|few|TRBV28|-|TRBJ2-2
CASTNPAGELFF
TGTGCCAGCACCAACCCTGCCGGGGAGCTGTTTTTT
>13|many|TRBV12-3/TRBV12-4|-|TRBJ2-7
CASRKTSSYEQYF
TGTGCCAGCAGAAAGACCTCCTCCTACGAGCAGTACTTC
>15|many|TRBV20-1|-|TRBJ2-7
CSARDSGQLTYEQYF
TGCAGTGCTAGAGATAGCGGACAGCTGACCTACGAGCAGTACTTC
>15|many|TRBV7-2|-|TRBJ1-2
CASSSWGGPNYGYTF
TGTGCCAGCAGCTCGTGGGGGGGGCCTAACTATGGCTACACCTTC
>16|few|TRBV4-1|-|TRBJ2-3
CASSQDYRLITDTQYF
TGCGCCAGCAGCCAAGATTACCGCCTAATCACAGATACGCAGTATTTT
>15|many|TRBV7-2|TRBD2|TRBJ2-7
CASSPSGAASYEQYF
TGTGCCAGCAGCCCTAGCGGGGCCGCCTCCTACGAGCAGTACTTC
>13|many|TRBV10-3|TRBD1|TRBJ2-3
CAIGQGSTDTQYF
TGTGCCATCGGACAGGGCAGCACAGATACGCAGTATTTT
>14|many|TRBV20-1|TRBD1|TRBJ2-1
CSARDRGSYNEQFF
TGCAGTGCTAGAGACAGGGGGTCCTACAATGAGCAGTTCTTC
>16|many|TRBV4-1|TRBD1|TRBJ2-3
CASSPRGHEGTDTQYF
TGCGCCAGCAGCCCTAGGGGGCACGAAGGCACAGATACGCAGTATTTT
>14|-|TRBV10-3|-|TRBJ1-4
CAIRRGATDEKLFF
TGTGCCATCAGGAGGGGGGCTACCGATGAAAAACTGTTTTTT
>15|many|TRBV7-2|TRBD1|TRBJ1-4
CASSLGGTGYEKLFF
TGTGCCAGCAGCTTAGGGGGGACAGGGTATGAAAAACTGTTTTTT
>15|many|TRBV27|TRBD2|TRBJ2-1
CASTRRGGDYNEQFF
TGTGCCAGCACCCGCCGGGGGGGGGACTACAATGAGCAGTTCTTC
>15|-|TRBV5-1|-|TRBJ2-6
CASSGQPSGANVLTF
TGCGCCAGCAGTGGGCAACCCTCTGGGGCCAACGTCCTGACTTTC
>15|many|TRBV4-2|-|TRBJ2-7
CASSQDRVGLGEQYF
TGTGCCAGCAGCCAAGACAGGGTAGGATTAGGGGAGCAGTACTTC
>15|-|TRBV5-1|-|TRBJ2-1
CASSLDGNGYNEQFF
TGCGCCAGCAGCCTGGACGGGAATGGATACAATGAGCAGTTCTTC
>13|many|TRBV10-3|-|TRBJ1-5
CAISGRESQPQHF
TGTGCCATCAGTGGCAGGGAAAGTCAGCCCCAGCATTTT
>13|many|TRBV6-5|-|TRBJ1-1
CASSYSIITEAFF
TGTGCCAGCAGTTACTCGATCATTACTGAAGCTTTCTTT
>21|few|TRBV14|-|TRBJ2-7
CASSPPETGFFTGQISYEQYF
TGTGCCAGCAGTCCGCCTGAGACCGGTTTCTTCACGGGGCAAATCTCCTACGAGCAGTACTTC
>13|few|TRBV3-1|TRBD1|TRBJ2-7
CASRYGTGGEQYF
TGTGCCAGCAGATATGGGACAGGGGGCGAGCAGTACTTC
>15|many|TRBV7-3|TRBD2|TRBJ2-1
CASMVAGGLYNEQFF
TGTGCCAGCATGGTAGCGGGGGGCCTTTACAATGAGCAGTTCTTC
>15|many|TRBV20-1|TRBD2|TRBJ2-3
CSAVGTSGRLDTQYF
TGCAGTGCGGTGGGGACTAGCGGGAGATTAGATACGCAGTATTTT
>16|many|TRBV5-1|TRBD1|TRBJ2-3
CASSFGGQGTADTQYF
TGCGCCAGCAGCTTTGGAGGACAGGGGACGGCAGATACGCAGTATTTT
>15|-|TRBV28|TRBD2|TRBJ2-2
CASGTSGAYTGELFF
TGTGCCAGCGGGACTAGCGGGGCCTACACCGGGGAGCTGTTTTTT
>15|many|TRBV10-3|TRBD1|TRBJ2-7
CAISESQGASYEQYF
TGTGCCATCAGTGAGAGTCAGGGGGCATCCTACGAGCAGTACTTC
>15|many|TRBV7-2|TRBD2|TRBJ2-7
CASSSRAGGPYEQYF
TGTGCCAGCAGCTCCCGAGCGGGGGGGCCTTACGAGCAGTACTTC
>16|many|TRBV6-5|-|TRBJ1-2
CASSYFRDGILYGYTF
TGTGCCAGCAGTTACTTCCGGGACGGAATTCTTTATGGCTACACCTTC
>15|many|TRBV7-9|-|TRBJ2-5
CASSPSGRRGETQYF
TGTGCCAGCAGCCCTTCCGGCAGACGAGGAGAGACCCAGTACTTC
>16|many|TRBV20-1|-|TRBJ1-5
CSARKGRGYSNQPQHF
TGCAGTGCTAGAAAGGGGCGGGGGTATAGCAATCAGCCCCAGCATTTT
>16|-|TRBV10-3|TRBD2|TRBJ2-7
CAISEFPSGGRNEQYF
TGTGCCATCAGTGAGTTTCCTAGCGGGGGAAGAAACGAGCAGTACTTC
>14|many|TRBV6-1|TRBD1|TRBJ1-6
CASSEDRVSSPLHF
TGTGCCAGCAGCGAGGACAGGGTTAGTTCACCCCTCCACTTT
>15|many|TRBV5-1|-|TRBJ1-2
CASSRALDTLGGYTF
TGCGCCAGCAGTCGAGCCCTCGACACCCTCGGGGGCTACACCTTC
>15|many|TRBV5-5|-|TRBJ1-4
CASSRALYPNEKLFF
TGTGCCAGCAGTCGGGCCCTATATCCAAATGAAAAACTGTTTTTT
>18|few|TRBV20-1|TRBD2|TRBJ2-2
CSAKPGLAGQKFTGELFF
TGCAGTGCTAAGCCGGGACTAGCGGGGCAAAAATTCACCGGGGAGCTGTTTTTT
>18|many|TRBV20-1|TRBD1|TRBJ2-1
CSARSYGTALGSYNEQFF
TGCAGTGCTAGATCATACGGGACAGCCCTGGGGTCCTACAATGAGCAGTTCTTC
>16|many|TRBV24-1|TRBD1|TRBJ2-5
CATSDPGTGGQETQYF
TGTGCCACCAGTGATCCCGGGACAGGGGGACAAGAGACCCAGTACTTC
>13|many|TRBV6-2/TRBV6-3|-|TRBJ2-7
CATLEGTSYEQYF
TGTGCCACCCTTGAGGGGACGTCCTACGAGCAGTACTTC
>14|-|TRBV5-6|-|TRBJ2-7
CASSPRRLCYEQYF
TGTGCCAGCAGCCCCCGGCGCCTTTGCTACGAGCAGTACTTC
>15|many|TRBV10-3|-|TRBJ1-3
CAISEMRSLGNTIYF
TGTGCCATCAGTGAGATGAGGTCCCTCGGAAACACCATATATTTT
>15|many|TRBV4-3|-|TRBJ1-1
CASSQDSRANTEAFF
TGCGCCAGCAGCCAAGATTCCCGGGCGAACACTGAAGCTTTCTTT
>13|many|TRBV29-1|TRBD1|TRBJ2-7
CSVQGEKPYEQYF
TGCAGCGTCCAGGGGGAAAAACCCTACGAGCAGTACTTC
>15|many|TRBV5-1|TRBD2|TRBJ2-7
CASSPLSGSGAEQYF
TGCGCCAGCAGCCCCCTCAGCGGGAGTGGAGCCGAGCAGTACTTC
>17|many|TRBV7-6|-|TRBJ1-2
CASSSNIMPGGNYGYTF
TGTGCCAGCAGCTCAAATATAATGCCGGGGGGCAACTATGGCTACACCTTC
>17|-|TRBV28|TRBD1|TRBJ2-2
CASRIKGALKRTGELFF
TGTGCCAGCAGAATTAAGGGGGCGCTTAAGAGGACCGGGGAGCTGTTTTTT
>15|many|TRBV12-3/TRBV12-4|TRBD1|TRBJ1-1
CASSSWTGGRTEAFF
TGTGCCAGCAGTTCCTGGACAGGGGGCCGGACTGAAGCTTTCTTT
>14|many|TRBV4-3|-|TRBJ2-7
CASSQDYFGSEQYF
TGCGCCAGCAGCCAAGACTATTTCGGGTCCGAGCAGTACTTC
>15|many|TRBV7-9|-|TRBJ1-5
CASSPPGPSNQPQHF
TGTGCCAGCAGCCCCCCCGGACCGAGCAATCAGCCCCAGCATTTT
>14|many|TRBV27|-|TRBJ1-5
CASSFKLSNQPQHF
TGTGCCAGCAGTTTTAAGTTGAGCAATCAGCCCCAGCATTTT
>12|many|TRBV5-5|-|TRBJ2-2
CASSRPDGELFF
TGTGCCAGCAGCCGTCCCGACGGGGAGCTGTTTTTT
>14|-|TRBV6-2/TRBV6-3|-|TRBJ2-7
CASSFIGNTYEQYF
TGTGCCAGCAGTTTCATCGGGAATACCTACGAGCAGTACTTC
>16|many|TRBV4-3|TRBD2|TRBJ2-3
CASSQGVAGGGDTQYF
TGCGCCAGCAGCCAAGGGGTAGCGGGGGGCGGGGATACGCAGTATTTT
>14|many|TRBV4-3|TRBD2|TRBJ2-5
CASSQLAGQETQYF
TGCGCCAGCAGCCAACTAGCGGGGCAAGAGACCCAGTACTTC
>15|many|TRBV15|TRBD1|TRBJ2-7
CATSLARTGGYEQYF
TGTGCCACCAGCTTGGCGCGAACAGGGGGATACGAGCAGTACTTC
>14|many|TRBV5-1|-|TRBJ1-4
CASSLSPTNEKLFF
TGCGCCAGCAGCTTGTCCCCAACTAATGAAAAACTTTTTTTT
>13|many|TRBV12-3/TRBV12-4|-|TRBJ1-5
CASSLRADQPQHF
TGTGCCAGCAGTTTGAGGGCAGATCAGCCCCAGCATTTT